This TCR beta chain was sequenced for a study of T cell responses to AZD1222 COVID-19 vaccine. Trimming left V 2 bases short and J 4 bases short, with 11 bases between. The CDR3 extends over 14 amino acids. Germline V lookup: CDR1 MNHEY, CDR2 SVGAGI. Only in-frame clones appear in the TCRdb table, and some are missing; sequencing was by immunoSEQ multiplex PCR. Of 100,000 to 150,000 clones listed, around 86% are singletons. The V gene is TRBV6-5, the J gene TRBJ1-2; the D is unclear. The specimen was peripheral blood, collected on day 0 of AZD1222 vaccination. The clonotype was recovered from an adult in good health. CDR3 sequence (DNA): TGTGCCAGCAGTTACCTTTCTGGTTCCTATGGCTACACCTTC. Translating gives CASSYLSGSYGYTF.